Sequencing of this T cell receptor beta chain was carried out in a study of blood T cell repertoires in COVID-19. Study-wide context: Sample material is recorded as cDNA or gDNA derived from T cells, B-cell-depleted T cells, or PBMCs.

This clone occurred a few times. In the original analysis: Researchers report that nucleated cell counts were estimated from reference gene primer amplification. The data were produced by immunoSEQ multiplex PCR, yet TCRdb's version contains in-frame clones alone and is incomplete. The V and J calls and clone size come from that table; D and trimming were worked out from the DNA. The table shows 200,000 or so clones, with around 80% occurring only once. The V gene's germline CDR1 is SQVTM and CDR2 ANQGSEA. The CDR3 is 13 amino acids. Trimming at V came to 6 bases and at J to 3 bases, leaving 7 bases not matched to a gene.

The clonotype was recovered from a woman aged 70 to 79 with acute or convalescent COVID-19. The chain has TRBV29-1 and TRBJ1-1; the match to TRBD1 covers 7 bases. The sample consisted of peripheral blood. The CDR3 DNA reads TGCAGCGTAAGACCAACAGGGGACACTGAAGCTTTCTTT. Its protein is CSVRPTGDTEAFF. Using reference TRBV29-1 and TRBJ1-1 for the parts outside the CDR3, the full variable domain is SAVISQKPSRDICQRGTSLTIQCQVDSQVTMMFWYRQQPGQSLTLIATANQGSEATYESGFVIDKFPISRPNLTFSTLTVSNMSPEDSSIYLCSVRPTGDTEAFFGQGTRLTVV.